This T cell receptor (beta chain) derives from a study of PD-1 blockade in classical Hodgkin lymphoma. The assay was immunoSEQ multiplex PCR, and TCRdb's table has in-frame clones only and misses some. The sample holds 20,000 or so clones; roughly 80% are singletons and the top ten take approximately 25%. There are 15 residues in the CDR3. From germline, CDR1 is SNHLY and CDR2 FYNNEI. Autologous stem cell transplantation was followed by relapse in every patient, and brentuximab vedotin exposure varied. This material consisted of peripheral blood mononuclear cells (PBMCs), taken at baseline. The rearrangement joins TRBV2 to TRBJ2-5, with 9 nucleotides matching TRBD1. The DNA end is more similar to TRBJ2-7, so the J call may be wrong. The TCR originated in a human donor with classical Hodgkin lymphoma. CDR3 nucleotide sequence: TGTGCCAGCGCTCCTGACAGGGGGGCACGTTACGAGCAGTACTTC. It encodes CASAPDRGARYEQYF.